The sequence of this TCR beta chain was determined in a study of human T cells and chemical hapten exposure. From germline, CDR1 is WSHSY and CDR2 SAAADI. This CDR3 region has 15 residues. J gave up 7 bases and V 7 bases, and 8 bases lay outside the gene matches. Regarding time point: patch test 2, 6 weeks after DPC sensitization. Treatment: therapeutic diphenylcyclopropenone sensitization with weekly scalp DPC. TCRdb re-called the RACE reads through MiXCR, storing one row per CDR3 protein. The sample has nearly 55,000 distinct CDR3 sequences; about 10% are singletons. In its sample, this clonotype was seen a few times.

This TCR derives from a woman aged 50 to 60 with alopecia areata. Some clones in this sample may be carry-over from other donors' samples. The chain joins TRBV10-2 to TRBJ2-5; 14 nucleotides line up with TRBD2. Material: whole blood, obtained in connection with sensitization to the hapten diphenylcyclopropenone (DPC). CDR3 sequence: CASTTGLAGAGTQYF. The CDR3 nucleotides are TGCGCCAGCACTACGGGACTAGCGGGGGCAGGGACCCAGTACTTC.